Described below is a single T cell receptor (beta chain) sequence and its context. This clonotype was recorded a few times. This receptor's antigen is unknown. No clone much larger than this one lies a single base away; base qualities are absent. From its cysteine to its phenylalanine, the CDR3 spans 14 amino acids. Only CDR3 DNA remains: 42 bases, in frame from the first base. CDR1 and CDR2 were assigned from the germline V gene as ENHRY and SYGVKD. Trimmed from V: 7 bases; trimmed from J: 4 bases; junction bases lacking a gene match: 8. This sample is part of a study of CD8 T cells in ankylosing spondylitis (TCRdb year 2017). At the level of the whole study: The study profiled T cell receptor beta repertoires in healthy donors and ankylosing spondylitis patients to find disease-linked TCR variants. Peripheral blood was sampled, and synovial fluid was additionally collected from ankylosing spondylitis patients. The full study cohort was made up of 25 ankylosing spondylitis patients and about a hundred healthy donors.

Here is what the overall study found, with its caveats: Some motif variants were previously reported in synovial fluid and blood of reactive arthritis patients, suggesting common disease-initiation mechanisms. The disease-linked clones were reported to be significantly enriched in matched synovial fluid samples from ankylosing spondylitis patients. The disease-linked clones had a CD8+ phenotype and were found at relatively low frequencies in peripheral blood. Blood from ankylosing spondylitis patients appeared to be characterized by a TCR beta motif composed of eight highly homologous amino acid variants.

The sample was run on an Illumina HiSeq 2500. Quantitative 5'-RACE with molecular barcodes was used to prepare TCR beta libraries. In the source study's methods: A new computational method, built on a probabilistic model of VDJ rearrangement, was used to identify disease-linked TCR variants. TCRdb applied fastp at Q25 and MiXCR to the public reads, then kept only in-frame beta chains. Under each unique CDR3 protein, matching rows form one entry showing the most common genes and DNA. The authors' filters were not applied to this entry. This sample is represented by hundreds of thousands of distinct CDR3 sequences; 32% of them were singletons. Roughly 4% of the sample belongs to the ten largest clones.

The receptor comes from a male donor with ankylosing spondylitis or in good health (not recorded which). In this chain, TRBV10-3 is recombined with TRBJ2-3; 7 of the junction bases match TRBD1. Source material: blood, either unsorted or a sorted T cell fraction (not recorded which). The CDR3 reads as follows: CAIKEGAAADTQYF. The DNA is TGTGCCATCAAAGAGGGGGCCGCGGCAGATACGCAGTATTTT.